The T cell receptor beta chain under discussion was sequenced for a study of shared clonotypes between healthy human individuals. The germline V gene encodes CDR1 MNHNY and CDR2 SVGAGI (reference sequence). The CDR3 runs 14 residues. V lost 5 bases, J lost 1 base, and 11 bases lay in between. In regard to this clone: The antigen remains unidentified.

For sorted subsets, approximately 0.2 ug DNA per replicate equaled around 28,000 T cell genomes. Sequenced by immunoSEQ multiplex PCR; TCRdb stores in-frame clones only, minus some. The table lists about 1 million clones, more than 60% of them singletons, with around 1.5% in the top ten. General study points: Several donors held around 5% of naive CD4 clonotypes in common. Depth of sequencing was expected to influence donor clonotype sharing. Clonotypes which were not shared had lower generation probabilities than clonotypes that all four donors shared.

This TCR was sampled from a young man in good health. The sequencing sample was made of memory CD4+ T cells sorted from blood. The subset is: CD45RA-negative fraction. V usage is TRBV6-6 and J usage is TRBJ1-1, with a weak D call TRBD1 (5 bases). The CDR3 sequence: CASSGQTANTEAFF. The CDR3 DNA sequence: TGTGCCAGCAGTGGGCAGACAGCGAACACTGAAGCTTTCTTT.